The rows below give T cell receptor beta chains drawn from one sample of a study of T cells after yellow fever vaccination. MiXCR was run by TCRdb on the 5' RACE reads, yielding one entry per CDR3 protein. Of 450,000 to 550,000 distinct CDR3 sequences listed, about a fifth were seen once; the top ten hold about a sixth. Sequences were derived from PBMCs, sampled less than 25 days after the first yellow fever vaccination. The source of these receptors is a man between 18 and 29 years old who received the YFV17D yellow fever vaccine. Both conserved end residues are part of each CDR3. Fields, in order: CDR3 protein, CDR3 DNA, V gene, D gene, clone size, J gene. D genes are given only for firm matches. Not every row has a clone size; where given, it reads once, few, many or a size class.

CDR3 protein: CSVTWDFPGNTIYF; CDR3 DNA: TGCAGCGTAACATGGGACTTCCCTGGAAACACCATATATTTT; V gene: TRBV29-1; D gene: .; clone size: .; J gene: TRBJ1-3
CDR3 protein: CASSLQGPSTDTQYF; CDR3 DNA: TGTGCCAGCAGCTTGCAAGGGCCTAGCACAGATACGCAGTATTTT; V gene: TRBV5-4; D gene: .; clone size: .; J gene: TRBJ2-3
CDR3 protein: CASSYLASGNTIYF; CDR3 DNA: TGTGCCAGCAGTTACTTGGCCAGTGGAAACACCATATATTTT; V gene: TRBV6-5; D gene: .; clone size: .; J gene: TRBJ1-3
CDR3 protein: CASSRKIPATMNTEAFF; CDR3 DNA: TGCGCCAGCAGCCGCAAAATACCAGCCACAATGAACACTGAAGCTTTCTTT; V gene: TRBV5-1; D gene: .; clone size: few; J gene: TRBJ1-1
CDR3 protein: CASSYGLRGTEAFF; CDR3 DNA: TGTGCCAGCAGTTACGGCCTGCGCGGGACTGAAGCTTTCTTT; V gene: TRBV6-5; D gene: .; clone size: few; J gene: TRBJ1-1
CDR3 protein: CASSLGQGRGQPQHF; CDR3 DNA: TGTGCCAGCAGCTTGGGACAGGGGAGGGGTCAGCCCCAGCATTTT; V gene: TRBV7-2; D gene: TRBD1; clone size: .; J gene: TRBJ1-5
CDR3 protein: CASSLSPGAHEQFF; CDR3 DNA: TGTGCCAGCAGTTTATCACCAGGGGCCCATGAGCAGTTCTTC; V gene: TRBV12-3/TRBV12-4; D gene: .; clone size: .; J gene: TRBJ2-1
CDR3 protein: CASSYSTYQETQYF; CDR3 DNA: TGTGCCAGCAGTTACTCGACTTACCAAGAGACCCAGTACTTC; V gene: TRBV6-5; D gene: .; clone size: .; J gene: TRBJ2-5
CDR3 protein: CANRGVAGYGYTF; CDR3 DNA: TGCGCCAACAGGGGGGTCGCGGGATATGGCTACACCTTC; V gene: TRBV5-1; D gene: TRBD1; clone size: .; J gene: TRBJ1-2
CDR3 protein: CASRADTVSVF; CDR3 DNA: TGTGCCAGCAGGGCCGACACTGTCTCGGTTTTT; V gene: TRBV27; D gene: .; clone size: .; J gene: TRBJ1-1
CDR3 protein: CASSERGGSDEQFF; CDR3 DNA: TGTGCCAGCAGCGAGCGGGGGGGTTCGGATGAGCAGTTCTTC; V gene: TRBV7-9; D gene: TRBD2; clone size: few; J gene: TRBJ2-1
CDR3 protein: CASSQDTGASSGYTF; CDR3 DNA: TGCGCCAGCAGCCAAGATACGGGGGCTAGCAGTGGCTACACCTTC; V gene: TRBV4-1; D gene: .; clone size: .; J gene: TRBJ1-2
CDR3 protein: CASSQEIAGANVLTF; CDR3 DNA: TGCGCCAGCAGCCAAGAAATAGCGGGGGCCAACGTCCTGACTTTC; V gene: TRBV4-1; D gene: .; clone size: .; J gene: TRBJ2-6
CDR3 protein: CSVEGLQIKTQYF; CDR3 DNA: TGCAGCGTTGAGGGTCTTCAGATCAAGACCCAGTACTTC; V gene: TRBV29-1; D gene: .; clone size: few; J gene: TRBJ2-5
CDR3 protein: CASSITGNEQFF; CDR3 DNA: TGTGCCAGCAGTATAACAGGGAATGAGCAGTTCTTC; V gene: TRBV2; D gene: .; clone size: .; J gene: TRBJ2-1
CDR3 protein: CASSLRTGFTDTQYF; CDR3 DNA: TGTGCCAGCAGTTTAAGGACAGGATTCACAGATACGCAGTATTTT; V gene: TRBV28; D gene: TRBD1; clone size: few; J gene: TRBJ2-3
CDR3 protein: CASRGGARLSFTDTQYF; CDR3 DNA: TGTGCCAGCAGGGGGGGCGCGCGTTTGTCATTCACAGATACGCAGTATTTT; V gene: TRBV12-3/TRBV12-4; D gene: .; clone size: few; J gene: TRBJ2-3
CDR3 protein: CASSFGTGVYEQFF; CDR3 DNA: TGTGCCAGCAGCTTCGGGACAGGGGTGTATGAGCAGTTCTTC; V gene: TRBV7-3; D gene: TRBD1; clone size: .; J gene: TRBJ2-1
CDR3 protein: CASRRLAGMLATQYF; CDR3 DNA: TGTGCCAGTAGGAGACTAGCGGGGATGTTGGCTACGCAGTATTTT; V gene: TRBV19; D gene: TRBD2; clone size: .; J gene: TRBJ2-3
CDR3 protein: CATSRDPETGRRTQYF; CDR3 DNA: TGTGCCACCAGCAGAGATCCCGAGACAGGGAGAAGGACCCAGTACTTC; V gene: TRBV15; D gene: TRBD1; clone size: .; J gene: TRBJ2-5
CDR3 protein: CASSQGTGDRYEQYF; CDR3 DNA: TGCGCCAGCAGCCAAGGGACAGGGGATAGGTACGAGCAGTACTTC; V gene: TRBV4-1; D gene: TRBD1; clone size: few; J gene: TRBJ2-7
CDR3 protein: CASSQARTAGGYTF; CDR3 DNA: TGTGCCAGCAGCCAAGCGAGGACGGCGGGTGGCTACACCTTC; V gene: TRBV3-1; D gene: .; clone size: .; J gene: TRBJ1-2
CDR3 protein: CASSQGQGYTEAFF; CDR3 DNA: TGCGCCAGCAGCCAGGGACAGGGTTACACTGAAGCTTTCTTT; V gene: TRBV4-1; D gene: TRBD1; clone size: few; J gene: TRBJ1-1
CDR3 protein: CASSLSAGGHYNEQFF; CDR3 DNA: TGTGCCAGCAGCTTATCAGCGGGGGGGCACTACAATGAGCAGTTCTTC; V gene: TRBV7-3; D gene: TRBD2; clone size: .; J gene: TRBJ2-1
CDR3 protein: CASSLGIAREKLFF; CDR3 DNA: TGTGCCAGCAGCTTAGGTATAGCGAGGGAAAAACTGTTTTTT; V gene: TRBV7-2; D gene: .; clone size: few; J gene: TRBJ1-4
CDR3 protein: CSVVESGGVGELFF; CDR3 DNA: TGCAGCGTTGTGGAGAGCGGGGGAGTCGGGGAGCTGTTTTTT; V gene: TRBV29-1; D gene: TRBD2; clone size: few; J gene: TRBJ2-2